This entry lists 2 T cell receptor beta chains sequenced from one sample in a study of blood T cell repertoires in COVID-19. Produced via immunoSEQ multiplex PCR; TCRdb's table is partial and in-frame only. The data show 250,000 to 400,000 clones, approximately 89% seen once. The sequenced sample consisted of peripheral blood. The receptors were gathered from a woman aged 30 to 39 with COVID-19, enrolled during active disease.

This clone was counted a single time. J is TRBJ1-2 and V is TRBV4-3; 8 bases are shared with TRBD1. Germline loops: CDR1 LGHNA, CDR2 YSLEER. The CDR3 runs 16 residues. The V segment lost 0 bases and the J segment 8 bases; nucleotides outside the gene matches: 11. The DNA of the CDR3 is TGCGCCAGCAGCCAAGATGCGCGGACAGGGCTCAGGGGCTACACCTTC. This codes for CASSQDARTGLRGYTF.

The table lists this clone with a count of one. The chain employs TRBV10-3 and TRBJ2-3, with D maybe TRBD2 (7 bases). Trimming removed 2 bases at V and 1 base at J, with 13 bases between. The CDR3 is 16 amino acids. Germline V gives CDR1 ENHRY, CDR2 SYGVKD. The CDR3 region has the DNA TGTGCCATCAGTGAGCACGGGGGGCCCCGCACAGATACGCAGTATTTT. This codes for CAISEHGGPRTDTQYF.